The rows below give T cell receptor beta chains drawn from one sample of a study of blood T cell repertoires in COVID-19. Measured with immunoSEQ multiplex PCR; TCRdb has only the in-frame clones, and not every one. The table has under 200,000 clones, more than 85% seen once. The sequenced material came from peripheral blood. The receptors were gathered from a woman aged 80 or older with COVID-19, enrolled during active disease. The CDR3 runs from the conserved cysteine through the conserved F or W. The order of the fields is D gene, J gene, V gene, CDR3 protein. A D gene is named only where the DNA matches it firmly.

D: .; J: TRBJ2-1; V: TRBV21-1; CDR3: CASSKFGGISYNEQFF
D: TRBD1; J: TRBJ2-2; V: TRBV5-1; CDR3: CASSSTGGYTGELFF
D: .; J: TRBJ1-6; V: TRBV9; CDR3: CASSGGQLRDSPLHF
D: .; J: TRBJ2-7; V: TRBV6-5; CDR3: CASSSRGYEQYF
D: .; J: TRBJ1-5; V: TRBV9; CDR3: CASSVDSGGNQPQHF
D: .; J: TRBJ2-3; V: TRBV12-3/TRBV12-4; CDR3: CASSPSGTDTQYF
D: .; J: TRBJ2-7; V: TRBV29-1; CDR3: CSVAPGTNEQYF
D: .; J: TRBJ1-1; V: TRBV6-6; CDR3: CASLTGTEAFF
D: .; J: TRBJ1-4; V: TRBV28; CDR3: CASAGRRYEKLFF
D: TRBD2; J: TRBJ2-1; V: TRBV5-1; CDR3: CASSLGDYPPSGEQFF
D: TRBD1; J: TRBJ2-7; V: TRBV6-5; CDR3: CASSYSGQGEQYF
D: .; J: TRBJ2-3; V: TRBV2; CDR3: CASSARVTDTQYF
D: TRBD1; J: TRBJ1-2; V: TRBV5-6; CDR3: CASRGLTGGRGYTF
D: TRBD2; J: TRBJ2-3; V: TRBV10-1; CDR3: CASSESRLAGGTPQITQYF
D: TRBD1; J: TRBJ1-5; V: TRBV19; CDR3: CASSMGPGQGTGLDQPQHF
D: .; J: TRBJ2-3; V: TRBV6-4; CDR3: CASSVSGRTDTQYF
D: TRBD2; J: TRBJ2-1; V: TRBV6-4; CDR3: CASSETAGGSNEQFF
D: TRBD1; J: TRBJ1-2; V: TRBV7-2; CDR3: CASSSRDRGQGYTF
D: TRBD1; J: TRBJ2-1; V: TRBV29-1; CDR3: CSVGQGYEQFF
D: .; J: TRBJ2-7; V: TRBV7-9; CDR3: CASSPLLTNSYEQYF
D: .; J: TRBJ2-7; V: TRBV28; CDR3: CASSSRDNYEQYF
D: .; J: TRBJ2-3; V: TRBV5-6; CDR3: CASSLTGRDVDTQYF
D: TRBD1; J: TRBJ2-2; V: TRBV11-2; CDR3: CASKVGVTGDTGELFF
D: TRBD1; J: TRBJ2-5; V: TRBV5-4; CDR3: CATRHRGKETQYF
D: .; J: TRBJ2-3; V: TRBV7-3; CDR3: CASSLRGATQYF
D: TRBD1; J: TRBJ2-2; V: TRBV6-2/TRBV6-3; CDR3: CASSYDRVVFRAGELFF
D: .; J: TRBJ2-3; V: TRBV7-2; CDR3: CASTTGRDTQYF
D: TRBD2; J: TRBJ2-1; V: TRBV28; CDR3: CASSRTRSKAGEQFF
D: .; J: TRBJ1-5; V: TRBV19; CDR3: CASSIDRGIAEPQHF
D: TRBD1; J: TRBJ1-2; V: TRBV7-2; CDR3: CASSPPVGRGTYGYTF
D: TRBD1; J: TRBJ1-6; V: TRBV10-3; CDR3: CAITDDRVYSPLHF
D: TRBD1; J: TRBJ1-4; V: TRBV28; CDR3: CASSFPDGTGLGKLFF
D: .; J: TRBJ1-2; V: TRBV11-2; CDR3: CASSFRRVVGYTF
D: TRBD1; J: TRBJ1-1; V: TRBV5-4; CDR3: CASSFATGGTGTEAFF
D: .; J: TRBJ2-4; V: TRBV7-3; CDR3: CASRNDSLLAKNIQYF
D: .; J: TRBJ2-7; V: TRBV29-1; CDR3: CSVGTATAEQYF
D: TRBD1; J: TRBJ1-5; V: TRBV6-5; CDR3: CASSPDRGNNQPQHF
D: TRBD1; J: TRBJ1-1; V: TRBV18; CDR3: CASSLGQGDTEAFF
D: TRBD2; J: TRBJ2-1; V: TRBV7-9; CDR3: CASSFAGGNEQFF
D: TRBD2; J: TRBJ2-1; V: TRBV3-1/TRBV3-2; CDR3: CASSSSLPGLAGIFSYNEQFF
D: .; J: TRBJ1-1; V: TRBV3-1/TRBV3-2; CDR3: CASSQVGGTTEAFF
D: TRBD1; J: TRBJ1-2; V: TRBV28; CDR3: CASRPNRGHNYGYTF
D: .; J: TRBJ2-5; V: TRBV7-9; CDR3: CASSLVVGPRETQYF
D: TRBD2; J: TRBJ2-5; V: TRBV28; CDR3: CASSGFSGRVLQETQYF
D: TRBD1; J: TRBJ2-2; V: TRBV19; CDR3: CASSIEGTGGTRGELFF
D: TRBD1; J: TRBJ1-2; V: TRBV7-2; CDR3: CASSPSGTVDYGYTF
D: .; J: TRBJ1-1; V: TRBV7-3; CDR3: CASSFRGGTEAFF
D: TRBD2; J: TRBJ2-5; V: TRBV5-1; CDR3: CASSLGLAGDMQETQYF
D: .; J: TRBJ2-7; V: TRBV5-5; CDR3: CASRLGLRTDFYEQYF
D: TRBD1; J: TRBJ2-7; V: TRBV28; CDR3: CASSSGGAGSEQYF
D: TRBD1; J: TRBJ2-7; V: TRBV6-5; CDR3: CASILSGTVPYEQYF
D: TRBD2; J: TRBJ2-1; V: TRBV11-3; CDR3: CASSLNSGYNEQFF
D: TRBD1; J: TRBJ2-3; V: TRBV9; CDR3: CASSVGGRTGGGDTQYF
D: .; J: TRBJ1-5; V: TRBV11-2; CDR3: CASSLEGFGSQPQHF
D: TRBD2; J: TRBJ2-1; V: TRBV19; CDR3: CASSPGGGRATNEQFF
D: TRBD2; J: TRBJ2-5; V: TRBV7-3; CDR3: CASGLAGGPVQETQYF